This T cell receptor (beta chain) appears in the sequencing data of a study of shared clonotypes between healthy human individuals. General observations from the study: Shared clonotypes: approximately 4.5% naive CD4, approximately 3.4% naive CD8, 2.3% memory CD4, under 0.45% memory CD8.

Clones were sequenced by immunoSEQ multiplex PCR, and TCRdb holds only the in-frame ones, with some missing. This table has more than 500,000 clones, around 96% appearing once. Worth noting for this clone: Its target is not known.

CDR1 and CDR2 (germline): LNHDA, SQIVND (reference sequence). The trim removed 11 bases at V and 5 bases at J, leaving 9 bases unmatched. The CDR3 is 12 residues long. The material sequenced was naive CD4+ T cells sorted from blood. Sample subset: CD45RA+ positively selected. The receptor comes from a woman in her 30s in good health. This rearrangement joins TRBV19 to TRBJ2-7; 7 bases line up with TRBD1. CDR3: CASRDRTDEQYF. The CDR3 coding sequence is TGTGCCTCCCGGGACAGAACCGACGAGCAGTACTTC.